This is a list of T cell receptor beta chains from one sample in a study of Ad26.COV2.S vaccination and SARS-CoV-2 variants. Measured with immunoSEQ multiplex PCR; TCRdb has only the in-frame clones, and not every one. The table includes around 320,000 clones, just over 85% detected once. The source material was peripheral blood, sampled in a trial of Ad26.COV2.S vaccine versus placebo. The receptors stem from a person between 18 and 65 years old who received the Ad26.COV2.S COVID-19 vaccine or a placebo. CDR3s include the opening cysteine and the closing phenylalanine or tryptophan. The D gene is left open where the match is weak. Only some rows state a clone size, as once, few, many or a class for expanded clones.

CDR3 DNA: TGTGCCAGCAGCCCCCTCGGGAGTAACTATGGCTACACCTTC
CDR3 protein: CASSPLGSNYGYTF
V gene: TRBV7-9
clone size: -
D gene: -
J gene: TRBJ1-2
CDR3 length: 14

CDR3 DNA: TGTGCCAGCACCTTTAATAAAAGAGCTTTCTTT
CDR3 protein: CASTFNKRAFF
V gene: TRBV6-5
clone size: once
D gene: -
J gene: TRBJ1-1
CDR3 length: 11

CDR3 DNA: TGTGCCAGTAGTATTGCTAGCAATCAGCCCCAGCATTTT
CDR3 protein: CASSIASNQPQHF
V gene: TRBV19
clone size: -
D gene: -
J gene: TRBJ1-5
CDR3 length: 13

CDR3 DNA: TGCGCCAGCAGCCAAGTTGGGGGCTCCTACGAGCAGTACTTC
CDR3 protein: CASSQVGGSYEQYF
V gene: TRBV4-1
clone size: -
D gene: -
J gene: TRBJ2-7
CDR3 length: 14

CDR3 DNA: TGTGCCAGCTCCTCAGGACGGGACAGACCCACTGAAGCTTTCTTT
CDR3 protein: CASSSGRDRPTEAFF
V gene: TRBV18
clone size: once
D gene: TRBD1
J gene: TRBJ1-1
CDR3 length: 15

CDR3 DNA: TGTGCCAGCAGTCGAATTAGCGGGGGGGATTACAATGAGCAGTTCTTC
CDR3 protein: CASSRISGGDYNEQFF
V gene: TRBV6-6
clone size: -
D gene: TRBD2
J gene: TRBJ2-1
CDR3 length: 16

CDR3 DNA: TGCGCCAGCAGCTTGGAAGGGACAGGGAATAGAGAAAAACTGTTTTTT
CDR3 protein: CASSLEGTGNREKLFF
V gene: TRBV5-1
clone size: -
D gene: TRBD1
J gene: TRBJ1-4
CDR3 length: 16

CDR3 DNA: TGTGCCAGCAGCCCCCGTTACGGTGAGCAGTTCTTC
CDR3 protein: CASSPRYGEQFF
V gene: TRBV4-2
clone size: -
D gene: -
J gene: TRBJ2-1
CDR3 length: 12

CDR3 DNA: TGTGCCTATAGCGGGGGGGTTCACTATGGCTACACCTTC
CDR3 protein: CAYSGGVHYGYTF
V gene: TRBV30
clone size: -
D gene: -
J gene: TRBJ1-2
CDR3 length: 13

CDR3 DNA: TGTGCCAGCAGCTTAGCAAGTGGTCAGCCCCAGCATTTT
CDR3 protein: CASSLASGQPQHF
V gene: TRBV7-3
clone size: -
D gene: -
J gene: TRBJ1-5
CDR3 length: 13

CDR3 DNA: TGTGCCAGCAGCGTGAGAGGGCCGAACACTGAAGCTTTCTTT
CDR3 protein: CASSVRGPNTEAFF
V gene: TRBV5-4
clone size: -
D gene: -
J gene: TRBJ1-1
CDR3 length: 14

CDR3 DNA: TGTGCCAGCAGCGTAGCAGGCCTGAGACTAGCTTCCGGGGAGCTGTTTTTT
CDR3 protein: CASSVAGLRLASGELFF
V gene: TRBV9
clone size: -
D gene: TRBD2
J gene: TRBJ2-2
CDR3 length: 17

CDR3 DNA: TGTGCCAGCAGCTTGGGTGGGAGGAACTATGGCTACACCTTC
CDR3 protein: CASSLGGRNYGYTF
V gene: TRBV5-6
clone size: few
D gene: -
J gene: TRBJ1-2
CDR3 length: 14

CDR3 DNA: TGTGCCAGCAGCTTAGGGGGCGGGGGCGGCTACAATGAGCAGTTCTTC
CDR3 protein: CASSLGGGGGYNEQFF
V gene: TRBV7-8
clone size: -
D gene: -
J gene: TRBJ2-1
CDR3 length: 16

CDR3 DNA: TGCAGCGTTGAAGACCCAAGGACTAATGAAAAACTGTTTTTT
CDR3 protein: CSVEDPRTNEKLFF
V gene: TRBV29-1
clone size: once
D gene: -
J gene: TRBJ1-4
CDR3 length: 14

CDR3 DNA: TGTGCCAGCAGCCGACACAGCTCTGGGGCCAACGTCCTGACTTTC
CDR3 protein: CASSRHSSGANVLTF
V gene: TRBV4-2
clone size: -
D gene: -
J gene: TRBJ2-6
CDR3 length: 15

CDR3 DNA: TGTGCCAGCAGTGACTCGGGACTAGCGGGTGTAGATACGCAGTATTTT
CDR3 protein: CASSDSGLAGVDTQYF
V gene: TRBV6-4
clone size: -
D gene: TRBD2
J gene: TRBJ2-3
CDR3 length: 16

CDR3 DNA: TGTGCCAGCAGCTTGGGACAGGGGGCCTATGGCTACACCTTC
CDR3 protein: CASSLGQGAYGYTF
V gene: TRBV7-2
clone size: -
D gene: TRBD1
J gene: TRBJ1-2
CDR3 length: 14

CDR3 DNA: TGTGCCAGCAGCGTAGCCCCAGGCGGAGAGACCCAGTACTTC
CDR3 protein: CASSVAPGGETQYF
V gene: TRBV9
clone size: once
D gene: -
J gene: TRBJ2-5
CDR3 length: 14

CDR3 DNA: TGTGCTAGCAGCTTATTTGAAAGGAAGTCGTTGAACACTGAAGCTTTCTTT
CDR3 protein: CASSLFERKSLNTEAFF
V gene: TRBV7-7
clone size: once
D gene: -
J gene: TRBJ1-1
CDR3 length: 17

CDR3 DNA: TGTGCCAGCAGTTATTCGCGGGCCTCCTACGAGCAGTACTTC
CDR3 protein: CASSYSRASYEQYF
V gene: TRBV6-2/TRBV6-3
clone size: -
D gene: -
J gene: TRBJ2-7
CDR3 length: 14

CDR3 DNA: TGTGCCAGTAGTATGGGCCGGGACAGGGGTTCGAGGCAGCCCCAGCATTTT
CDR3 protein: CASSMGRDRGSRQPQHF
V gene: TRBV19
clone size: -
D gene: TRBD1
J gene: TRBJ1-5
CDR3 length: 17